A single sample is the source of the 5 T cell receptor beta chains below, sequenced in a study of graft-versus-host responses after intestinal transplantation. Produced via immunoSEQ multiplex PCR; TCRdb's table is partial and in-frame only. Of 25,000 to 30,000 clones listed, just under 95% are singletons. The sample here was PBMCs, taken approximately 69 days after intestinal transplant. These receptor sequences come from a human patient who received an intestinal transplant, so some T cells may come from the graft donor.

This chain connects TRBV7-9 to TRBJ2-3; weak D call: TRBD1 (6 bases). The CDR3 contains 15 residues. V was shortened by 5 bases and J by 2 bases, with 14 bases between the two germline ends. Germline V gene data show CDR1 as SEHNR and CDR2 as FQNEAQ (reference sequence). CDR3 DNA: TGTGCCAGCAGCGACCTTGGGGGCTACACAGATACGCAGTATTTT. The encoded protein is CASSDLGGYTDTQYF. The variable domain in full, with the rest retrieved from reference TRBV7-9 and TRBJ2-3, is DTGVSQNPRHKITKRGQNVTFRCDPISEHNRLYWYRQTLGQGPEFLTYFQNEAQLEKSRLLSDRFSAERPKGSFSTLEIQRTEQGDSAMYLCASSDLGGYTDTQYFGPGTRLTVL.

The chain combines TRBV6-1 with TRBJ2-5; D uncertain. Gene TRBJ2-7 matches the end of the DNA better, so the J call may be wrong. Germline CDR1 is MNHNS and CDR2 is SASEGT. The CDR3 consists of 12 residues. The CDR3 DNA sequence: TGTGCCAGCAGTGTCTGGGCCTACGAGCAGTACTTC. Residues: CASSVWAYEQYF.

V and J are TRBV27 and TRBJ2-2; 13 nucleotides match TRBD2. The CDR3 covers 17 residues. Germline lookup yields CDR1 MNHEY and CDR2 SMNVEV (reference sequence). The ends lost 3 bases at V and 7 bases at J; junction bases unmatched: 8. The CDR3 reads CASSFVLAGGPSGELFF. CDR3 DNA sequence: TGTGCCAGCAGTTTTGTACTAGCGGGAGGGCCGAGCGGGGAGCTGTTTTTT.

The CDR3 region is CASSVDSTNEKLFF. CDR3 DNA sequence: TGTGCCAGCAGCGTAGACAGCACTAATGAAAAACTGTTTTTT. The gene calls are TRBV9 and TRBJ1-4; no definite D call. V lost 0 bases, J lost 2 bases, and 5 bases lay in between. Germline loops: CDR1 SGDLS, CDR2 YYNGEE. This CDR3 comprises 14 residues.

The chain carries TRBV13 and TRBJ2-5; TRBD2 aligns across 9 bases. The CDR3 covers 15 residues. Germline trimming cut 4 bases from V and 2 bases from J; bases unmatched to any gene: 5. The germline CDR1 and CDR2 sequences are PRHDT and FYEKMQ (reference sequence). The CDR3 protein is CASSYGAGGQETQYF. The CDR3 DNA is TGTGCCAGCAGCTACGGAGCGGGAGGACAAGAGACCCAGTACTTC.